This is a list of T cell receptor beta chains from one sample in a study of blood T cell repertoires in COVID-19. Data came from immunoSEQ multiplex PCR; TCRdb stores just in-frame clones and leaves some out. The sample has 140,000 or so clones; around 86% are singletons. Source material: peripheral blood. These receptor sequences come from a human donor in a cohort sampled during active COVID-19. CDR3s include the opening cysteine and the closing phenylalanine or tryptophan. The order of the fields is J gene, D gene, V gene, clone size, CDR3 DNA, CDR3 protein. A D gene is named only where the DNA matches it firmly. Rows may omit the clone size; those that give it use once, few, many or a size class.

J: TRBJ2-1
D: -
V: TRBV27
size: -
DNA: -
CDR3: CASSTSGRTSGSYNEQFF

J: TRBJ2-3
D: -
V: TRBV2
size: -
DNA: TGTGCCAGCAGTGACCTAGGCGATACGCAGTATTTT
CDR3: CASSDLGDTQYF

J: TRBJ2-1
D: -
V: TRBV9
size: -
DNA: TGTGCCAGCAGCGTAGGGCCGGGGGAGTCCTACAATGAGCAGTTCTTC
CDR3: CASSVGPGESYNEQFF

J: TRBJ2-1
D: -
V: TRBV6-5
size: few
DNA: TGTGCCAGCACTAGGGACATCGGGTTATACAATGAGCAGTTCTTC
CDR3: CASTRDIGLYNEQFF

J: TRBJ2-2
D: TRBD2
V: TRBV7-9
size: -
DNA: TGTGCCAGCAGTCCACCCGGGACTAGCGGGAGGGCCGGCACCGGGGAGCTGTTTTTT
CDR3: CASSPPGTSGRAGTGELFF

J: TRBJ1-4
D: TRBD1
V: TRBV5-4
size: -
DNA: TGTGCCAGCAGCGCACAGGGGGCGCGGGGTGAAAAACTGTTTTTT
CDR3: CASSAQGARGEKLFF

J: TRBJ1-5
D: -
V: TRBV3-1/TRBV3-2
size: -
DNA: TGTGCCAGCAGCCCGGACAGCAGCAATCAGCCCCAGCATTTT
CDR3: CASSPDSSNQPQHF

J: TRBJ2-3
D: -
V: TRBV24-1
size: once
DNA: TGTGCCACCTCCTCCGGGGGATATTTAAGCACAGATACGCAGTATTTT
CDR3: CATSSGGYLSTDTQYF

J: TRBJ2-3
D: TRBD2
V: TRBV7-3
size: -
DNA: TGTGCCAGCAGCCCCTCACGCGGGGGGGCAGATACGCAGTATTTT
CDR3: CASSPSRGGADTQYF

J: TRBJ2-3
D: TRBD1
V: TRBV29-1
size: -
DNA: TGCAGCGTTGCTCAGGGGACAGGGTATGGAGATACGCAGTATTTT
CDR3: CSVAQGTGYGDTQYF

J: TRBJ2-1
D: TRBD2
V: TRBV9
size: -
DNA: TGTGCCAGCAGCCCTGGCGGGGGCTACAATGAGCAGTTCTTC
CDR3: CASSPGGGYNEQFF

J: TRBJ2-7
D: TRBD1
V: TRBV30
size: -
DNA: TGTGCCTGGAGTCGAGCTGAGGCAGGGGGCTCATCCTACGAGCAGTACTTC
CDR3: CAWSRAEAGGSSYEQYF

J: TRBJ2-2
D: TRBD2
V: TRBV7-2
size: -
DNA: TGTGCCAGCAGCTTAATGAGCGGGGGGGCTGGCGGGGAGCTGGTTTTT
CDR3: CASSLMSGGAGGELVF

J: TRBJ2-7
D: -
V: TRBV7-8
size: -
DNA: TGTGCCAGCAGCTCCCGACAGGGAGGTTACGAGCAGTACTTC
CDR3: CASSSRQGGYEQYF

J: TRBJ1-5
D: -
V: TRBV27
size: -
DNA: TGTGCCAGCAGGCAAAACACACAGGGTTTTCAGCCCCAGCATTTT
CDR3: CASRQNTQGFQPQHF

J: TRBJ1-3
D: -
V: TRBV5-6
size: -
DNA: TGTGCCAGCAGCATATTATTATTTGGAAACACCATATATTTT
CDR3: CASSILLFGNTIYF

J: TRBJ2-1
D: TRBD2
V: TRBV5-1
size: -
DNA: TGCGCCAGCAGCTTGGGGACTAGCGGGAGTAGAAATGAGCAGTTCTTC
CDR3: CASSLGTSGSRNEQFF

J: TRBJ2-7
D: -
V: TRBV6-5
size: -
DNA: TGTGCCAGCAGTAAAACCGGGACTTTCTCCTACGAGCAGTACTTC
CDR3: CASSKTGTFSYEQYF

J: TRBJ1-1
D: -
V: TRBV7-9
size: -
DNA: TGTGCCAGCACCCTAGGAGGGGCGGACACTGAAGCTTTCTTT
CDR3: CASTLGGADTEAFF

J: TRBJ1-1
D: -
V: TRBV9
size: few
DNA: TGTGCCAGCAGCGTAGTTTTCGGGGAAGTGAACACTGAAGCTTTCTTT
CDR3: CASSVVFGEVNTEAFF

J: TRBJ1-1
D: TRBD1
V: TRBV3-1/TRBV3-2
size: -
DNA: TGTGCCAGCCCCAAGACAGGGAGTGGCACTGAAGCTTTCTTT
CDR3: CASPKTGSGTEAFF

J: TRBJ2-7
D: TRBD2
V: TRBV4-1
size: -
DNA: TGCGCCAGCAGCCGAGGGACTAGTCGGTACCACGAGCAGTACTTC
CDR3: CASSRGTSRYHEQYF

J: TRBJ1-2
D: -
V: TRBV25-1
size: few
DNA: TGTGCCAGCAGTGTCGCCAGGGGTGGGGACTATGGCTACACCTTC
CDR3: CASSVARGGDYGYTF

J: TRBJ1-1
D: TRBD1
V: TRBV27
size: -
DNA: TGTGCCAGCAGCAAGGGGACAGGGGCAATGAACACTGAAGCTTTCTTT
CDR3: CASSKGTGAMNTEAFF

J: TRBJ2-1
D: TRBD1
V: TRBV11-3
size: -
DNA: TGTGCCAGCAGCATGCAAACCGGGACAGGGGACAATGAGCAGTTCTTC
CDR3: CASSMQTGTGDNEQFF

J: TRBJ1-4
D: TRBD1
V: TRBV2
size: -
DNA: TGTGCCAGCAGTCAACAGGGGGGCGGTGAAAAACTGTTTTTT
CDR3: CASSQQGGGEKLFF

J: TRBJ2-2
D: -
V: TRBV5-1
size: -
DNA: TGCGCCACCGCGACAGCTTACAACTCCGGGGAGCTGTTTTTT
CDR3: CATATAYNSGELFF

J: TRBJ1-2
D: TRBD1
V: TRBV2
size: -
DNA: TGTGCCAGCAGTTTAGCGACAGGGGGTTTGGACTATGGCTACACCTTC
CDR3: CASSLATGGLDYGYTF

J: TRBJ1-4
D: -
V: TRBV27
size: few
DNA: TGTGCCAGCAGTTTAGGGGGGGGGAACAATGAAAAACTGTTTTTT
CDR3: CASSLGGGNNEKLFF

J: TRBJ2-1
D: TRBD2
V: TRBV7-2
size: -
DNA: TGTGCCAGCAGCTTCCTAGCGGGAGCTGATGAGCAGTTCTTC
CDR3: CASSFLAGADEQFF

J: TRBJ2-1
D: TRBD2
V: TRBV5-4
size: -
DNA: TGTGCCAGCAGTAGCGTACTAGCGGCCTCCTACAATGAGCAGTTCTTC
CDR3: CASSSVLAASYNEQFF

J: TRBJ1-5
D: -
V: TRBV19
size: -
DNA: TGTGCCAGTAGTATAACCCGACAGACTTATCAGCCCCAGCATTTT
CDR3: CASSITRQTYQPQHF